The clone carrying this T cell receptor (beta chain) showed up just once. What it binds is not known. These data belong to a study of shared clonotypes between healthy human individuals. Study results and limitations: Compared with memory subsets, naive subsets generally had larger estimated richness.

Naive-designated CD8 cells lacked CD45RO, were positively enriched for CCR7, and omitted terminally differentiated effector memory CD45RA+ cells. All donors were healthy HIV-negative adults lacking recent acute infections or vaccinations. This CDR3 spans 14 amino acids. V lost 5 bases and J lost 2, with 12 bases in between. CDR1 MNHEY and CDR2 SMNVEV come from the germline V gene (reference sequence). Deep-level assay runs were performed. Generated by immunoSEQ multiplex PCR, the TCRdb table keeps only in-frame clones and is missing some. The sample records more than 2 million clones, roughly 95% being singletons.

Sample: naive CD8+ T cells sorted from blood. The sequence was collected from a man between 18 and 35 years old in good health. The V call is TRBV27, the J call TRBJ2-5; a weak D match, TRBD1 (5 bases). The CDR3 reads CASSIIDRQETQYF. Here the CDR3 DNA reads TGTGCCAGCAGTATCATCGACAGACAAGAGACCCAGTACTTC.